The 26 T cell receptor beta chains presented below share a single source sample, sequenced in a study of monozygotic twins with inflammatory bowel disease. TCRdb reprocessed the 5' RACE reads and reports one entry per CDR3 protein, with no DNA. The clone table shows approximately 340,000 distinct CDR3 sequences, with the ten largest holding approximately 2%. Sequencing was carried out using blood. These receptors were taken from a human donor with ulcerative colitis or Crohn's disease, or a healthy co-twin of an affected twin (not recorded which).

The V call is TRBV12-3 or TRBV12-4, the J call TRBJ1-2; TCRdb selects TRBD1, and the lack of DNA leaves this call unchecked. CDR3 length: 17 residues. The CDR3 region is CASSFGQQQGAGYGYTF.

V gene TRBV6-6 combines with J gene TRBJ2-7; with no DNA, the TCRdb D assignment of TRBD2 cannot be verified. The CDR3 has 14 amino acids. Looked up from germline, CDR1 is MNHNY and CDR2 is SVGAGI (reference sequence). The CDR3 protein is CASSLAGLNYEQYF.

The chain is built from TRBV7-8 and TRBJ2-1; TCRdb names TRBD1, which stays unverified in the absence of DNA. This CDR3 is 16 amino acids long. The germline V gene has CDR1 SGHVS and CDR2 FQNEAQ. The chain's CDR3 is CASSLTAGGDRNEQFF.

The CDR3 region is CASSPGQVNSPLHF. The V gene is TRBV19, the J gene TRBJ1-6; with no DNA, the TCRdb D assignment of TRBD1 cannot be verified. CDR3 length: 14 residues. Germline V gene sequence: CDR1 LNHDA, CDR2 SQIVND (reference sequence). The full variable domain, in which reference TRBV19 and TRBJ1-6 provide the parts outside the CDR3, is DGGITQSPKYLFRKEGQNVTLSCEQNLNHDAMYWYRQDPGQGLRLIYYSQIVNDFQKGDIAEGYSVSREKKESFPLTVTSAQKNPTAFYLCASSPGQVNSPLHFGNGTRLTVT.

The rearrangement joins TRBV28 to TRBJ1-6. CDR3 length: 14 amino acids. Germline lookup yields CDR1 MDHEN and CDR2 SYDVKM. The chain's CDR3 is CASSFYRYNSPLHF.

This chain joins TRBV7-2 and TRBJ2-1; TCRdb picks TRBD2, but there is no DNA to check that call. The CDR3 covers 22 residues. Germline CDR1 SGHTA, CDR2 FQGNSA. The CDR3 loop is CASSYRRAASGRSPSSYNEQFF.

The V gene is TRBV7-2, the J gene TRBJ1-2. Germline V gives CDR1 SGHTA, CDR2 FQGNSA. The CDR3 has 12 residues. CDR3 amino acids: CASSFYGNGYTF.

This chain joins TRBV20-1 and TRBJ1-3; the D call from TCRdb, TRBD1, cannot be confirmed without DNA. The germline CDR1 and CDR2 sequences are DFQATT and SNEGSKA (reference sequence). The CDR3 has 14 residues. The CDR3 loop reads CSARPQGAGNTIYF.

The chain links TRBV11-2 to TRBJ2-7; TCRdb reports TRBD1, a call that lacks DNA to check it against. Looked up from germline, CDR1 is SGHAT and CDR2 is FQNNGV. This CDR3 spans 18 amino acids. The CDR3: CASSLSGPRQHTIYEQYF.

The V gene is TRBV30, the J gene TRBJ1-1. The germline V gene has CDR1 GTSNPN and CDR2 SVGIG (reference sequence). The CDR3 has 18 amino acids. The CDR3 loop reads CAWSVLRQSGSGRTEAFF.

The chain is built from TRBV15 and TRBJ1-5; there is no DNA to check the TCRdb D call of TRBD1. Germline assignment: CDR1 LNHNV and CDR2 YYDKDF (reference sequence). CDR3 length: 14 residues. CDR3 loop: CATSREQGSQPQHF.

The V call is TRBV28, the J call TRBJ2-1; TCRdb indicates TRBD2, and absent DNA this call remains unverified. Per the germline V gene, CDR1 is MDHEN and CDR2 is SYDVKM. The CDR3 totals 16 residues. The CDR3 protein is CASSPRQGMPYNEQFF.

The V gene is TRBV27, the J gene TRBJ2-1; TCRdb outputs TRBD2, but without DNA this stays unchecked. The CDR3 covers 14 residues. Germline CDR1 reads MNHEY; CDR2 reads SMNVEV (reference sequence). The CDR3 loop is CASSLRLAGWEQFF.

This chain's CDR3 is CASSLDRAGNQPQHF. The rearrangement joins TRBV7-2 to TRBJ1-5; TCRdb's D call, TRBD1, is unchecked because there is no DNA. The CDR3 runs to 15 residues. CDR1 SGHTA and CDR2 FQGNSA come from the germline V gene.

The chain couples TRBV2 to TRBJ1-2. The germline gives CDR1 SNHLY, CDR2 FYNNEI. This CDR3 comprises 14 residues. The chain's CDR3 is CASSEAAAYGGYTF.

The chain recombines TRBV30 with TRBJ2-3; TCRdb selects TRBD1, and the lack of DNA leaves this call unchecked. The CDR3 sequence is 15 residues long. Germline V gene sequence: CDR1 GTSNPN, CDR2 SVGIG (reference sequence). This CDR3 reads CAWSSRQTLTDTQYF.

The chain employs TRBV18 and TRBJ1-5; TCRdb selects TRBD1, and the lack of DNA leaves this call unchecked. The CDR3 has 15 residues. Per the germline V gene, CDR1 is KGHSH and CDR2 is LQKENI. Here the CDR3 reads CASSPVDRGSQPQHF.

CDR3 residues: CASSVSWAGNTIYF. This sequence joins TRBV9 and TRBJ1-3. The CDR3 is 14 amino acids. Per germline, CDR1 SGDLS and CDR2 YYNGEE. Drawing the rest from reference TRBV9 and TRBJ1-3, the complete variable domain is DSGVTQTPKHLITATGQRVTLRCSPRSGDLSVYWYQQSLDQGLQFLIQYYNGEERAKGNILERFSAQQFPDLHSELNLSSLELGDSALYFCASSVSWAGNTIYFGEGSWLTVV.

This rearrangement joins TRBV11-2 to TRBJ2-7; TCRdb picks TRBD1, but there is no DNA to check that call. Germline loops: CDR1 SGHAT, CDR2 FQNNGV. This CDR3 spans 15 amino acids. The CDR3 spells CASSLDWGGRDEQYF.

The rearrangement links TRBV18 to TRBJ1-1. CDR1 and CDR2 from the germline V gene are KGHSH and LQKENI. The CDR3 extends over 13 amino acids. The CDR3 loop is CASSPSHQTEAFF.

The genes are TRBV7-9 and TRBJ1-3. CDR1 and CDR2 from the germline V gene are SEHNR and FQNEAQ (reference sequence). The CDR3 totals 16 residues. This CDR3 reads CASLQAGKEGGNTIYF.

The rearrangement links TRBV2 to TRBJ2-2; TCRdb indicates TRBD2, and absent DNA this call remains unverified. This CDR3 is 14 amino acids long. Germline V lookup: CDR1 SNHLY, CDR2 FYNNEI. This CDR3 reads CASRGTRDTGELFF.

This chain connects TRBV28 to TRBJ2-7; TCRdb's assignment of TRBD2 cannot be checked, as there is no DNA. The germline gives CDR1 MDHEN, CDR2 SYDVKM. The CDR3 consists of 16 residues. This CDR3 reads CASSLTGTSGRYEQYF.

This chain connects TRBV6-1 to TRBJ2-1. The CDR3 runs to 14 residues. CDR1 and CDR2 (germline): MNHNS, SASEGT. CDR3 protein: CASKVQGPDNEQFF.

This rearrangement joins TRBV6-4 to TRBJ2-3; as DNA is missing, the TRBD1 call by TCRdb cannot be tested. Germline lookup yields CDR1 MRHNA and CDR2 SNTAGT. The CDR3 length is 14 residues. The CDR3 reads CASKQGELTDTQYF.

This chain connects TRBV5-1 to TRBJ1-1. Germline CDR1 is SGHRS and CDR2 is YFSETQ. CDR3 size: 17 residues. The CDR3 sequence: CASSLGTRGNRNTEAFF. Full variable domain (outside the CDR3, taken from reference TRBV5-1 and TRBJ1-1): KAGVTQTPRYLIKTRGQQVTLSCSPISGHRSVSWYQQTPGQGLQFLFEYFSETQRNKGNFPGRFSGRQFSNSRSEMNVSTLELGDSALYLCASSLGTRGNRNTEAFFGQGTRLTVV.